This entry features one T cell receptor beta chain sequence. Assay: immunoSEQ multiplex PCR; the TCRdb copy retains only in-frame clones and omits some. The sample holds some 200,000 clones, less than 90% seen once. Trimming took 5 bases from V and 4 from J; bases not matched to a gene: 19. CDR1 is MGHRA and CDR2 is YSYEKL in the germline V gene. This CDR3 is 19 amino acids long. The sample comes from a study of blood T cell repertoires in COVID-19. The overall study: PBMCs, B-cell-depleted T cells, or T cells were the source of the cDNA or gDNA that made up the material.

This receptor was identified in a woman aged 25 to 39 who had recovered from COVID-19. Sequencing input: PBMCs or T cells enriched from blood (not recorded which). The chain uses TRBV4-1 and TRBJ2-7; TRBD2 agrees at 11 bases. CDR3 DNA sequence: TGCGCCAGCAGCTTACAATATCTAGCGGGGGGCGGGGTATTTTACGAGCAGTACTTC. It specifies CASSLQYLAGGGVFYEQYF.